What follows are 13 T cell receptor beta chains derived from one specimen sequenced in a study of cytotoxic CD8 clonotypes in ibrutinib-treated CLL. The repertoire was sequenced with immunoSEQ multiplex PCR; TCRdb's copy has only in-frame clones and lacks some. The sample has around 200,000 clones, 79% seen once. The sample here was PBMCs, taken after 12 months of ibrutinib treatment. The receptors come from a human donor with chronic lymphocytic leukemia.

The J gene is TRBJ2-1, the V gene TRBV10-3, with D possibly being TRBD1 (6 bases). The CDR3 runs 17 residues. Per the germline V gene, CDR1 is ENHRY and CDR2 is SYGVKD. The germline V and J ends were trimmed by 2 bases and 2 bases, with 16 bases remaining between them. The chain's CDR3 is CAISEATGWITYNEQFF. CDR3 nucleotides: TGTGCCATCAGTGAGGCTACAGGGTGGATCACCTACAATGAGCAGTTCTTC.

The chain is built from TRBV14 and TRBJ2-1, with 7 bases fitting TRBD1. V lost 2 bases, J lost 4 bases, and 11 bases stayed unmatched. The length of the CDR3 is 17 residues. Per germline, CDR1 SGHDN and CDR2 FVKESK. The CDR3 spells CASSQKIPGQYYNEQFF. The CDR3 nucleotides read TGTGCCAGCAGCCAAAAGATACCGGGACAGTATTACAATGAGCAGTTCTTC.

This clone was counted a few times. CDR3 nucleotide sequence: TGTGCCAGTAGTCCCCCGGAGCCGTATAGCAATCAGCCCCAGCATTTT. Its translation: CASSPPEPYSNQPQHF. The genes are TRBV19 and TRBJ1-5; D is uncertain. Trimming removed 5 bases at V and 0 bases at J, with 14 bases between. Germline assignment: CDR1 LNHDA and CDR2 SQIVND (reference sequence). CDR3 length: 16 residues.

The rearrangement links TRBV7-9 to TRBJ2-2, with D perhaps matching TRBD1 (5 bases). CDR1 and CDR2 from the germline V gene are SEHNR and FQNEAQ (reference sequence). V lost 3 bases and J 0 bases, leaving 8 bases between the germline ends. This CDR3 contains 15 residues. The CDR3 DNA is TGTGCCAGCAGCTTTGACAGCCCGAACACCGGGGAGCTGTTTTTT. Encoded protein: CASSFDSPNTGELFF.

The chain is built from TRBV7-3 and TRBJ2-3, with a possible D match to TRBD1 (6 bases). CDR1 is SGHTA, CDR2 FQGTGA, per germline. The V and J ends lost 5 bases and 6 bases respectively, with 18 bases between them. The CDR3 sequence is 15 residues long. The CDR3 region has the DNA TGTGCCAGCAGCACAGGGTCGAGTGGCTTGGATACGCAGTATTTT. This sequence encodes CASSTGSSGLDTQYF.

The CDR3 bases are TGTGCCAGCAGCCAAGGGGATTCTCAGCCCCAGCATTTT. Protein product: CASSQGDSQPQHF. This chain joins TRBV14 and TRBJ1-5; D is uncertain. Germline CDR1 SGHDN, CDR2 FVKESK. V was cut by 1 base and J by 6 bases, with 7 bases left in between. The CDR3 contains 13 residues.

The chain is built from TRBV28 and TRBJ2-7; 13 nucleotides line up with TRBD2. The CDR3 extends over 16 amino acids. Trimming cost V 5 bases and J 2 bases; bases outside gene matches: 6. Germline values: CDR1 MDHEN, CDR2 SYDVKM. CDR3 amino acids: CASSIGGTSGTYEQYF. The CDR3 coding sequence is TGTGCCAGCAGTATAGGTGGGACTAGCGGGACCTACGAGCAGTACTTC.

The chain combines TRBV25-1 with TRBJ1-1, with unresolved D. V was clipped by 4 bases and J by 4 bases, with 13 bases between them. Per germline, CDR1 MGHDK and CDR2 SYGVNS. The CDR3 covers 14 residues. The CDR3 DNA reads TGTGCCAGCAGTGCCGGACTGTCGGTCACTGAAGCTTTCTTT. This translates into CASSAGLSVTEAFF. Drawing the rest from reference TRBV25-1 and TRBJ1-1, the complete variable domain is EADIYQTPRYLVIGTGKKITLECSQTMGHDKMYWYQQDPGMELHLIHYSYGVNSTEKGDLSSESTVSRIRTEHFPLTLESARPSHTSQYLCASSAGLSVTEAFFGQGTRLTVV.

J is TRBJ2-5 and V is TRBV18; 10 nucleotides align to TRBD2. The CDR3 runs 15 residues. The V gene end was trimmed by 4 bases and the J gene end by 5 bases; junction bases not matched to a gene: 7. The germline V gene encodes CDR1 KGHSH and CDR2 LQKENI. CDR3 loop: CASSLRLAGGETQYF. The CDR3 nucleotides read TGTGCCAGCTCACTTCGACTAGCGGGTGGGGAGACCCAGTACTTC.

The chain combines TRBV6-6 with TRBJ1-1; perhaps TRBD1 as D (6 bases). Trimming removed 2 bases at V and 2 bases at J, with 12 bases between. The CDR3 sequence is 15 residues long. Looked up from germline, CDR1 is MNHNY and CDR2 is SVGAGI (reference sequence). The CDR3 DNA follows: TGTGCCAGCAGTTACCAGGGGTTGGGAAACACTGAAGCTTTCTTT. Encoded protein: CASSYQGLGNTEAFF.

The gene calls are TRBV4-2 and TRBJ2-2, with 10 bases matching TRBD2. CDR3 size: 17 residues. J lost 6 bases, V lost 7 bases, and 14 bases had no gene match. In germline, CDR1 is LGHNA, CDR2 YNFKEQ. The CDR3 nucleotides read TGTGCCAGCATGGGGAAAAGCGGGAGGGCCGTAGCCGGGGAGCTGTTTTTT. Its protein product is CASMGKSGRAVAGELFF.

CDR3 nucleotide sequence: TGTGCCAGCAGTTTGGTGCGGCCGTATGAAAAACTGTTTTTT. Translating gives CASSLVRPYEKLFF. The V call is TRBV28, the J call TRBJ1-4, with D unclear. The CDR3 runs 14 residues. V was pared by 3 bases and J by 6 bases, with 11 bases between. Germline lookup yields CDR1 MDHEN and CDR2 SYDVKM. The whole variable domain, remainder taken from reference TRBV28 and TRBJ1-4, is DVKVTQSSRYLVKRTGEKVFLECVQDMDHENMFWYRQDPGLGLRLIYFSYDVKMKEKGDIPEGYSVSREKKERFSLILESASTNQTSMYLCASSLVRPYEKLFFGSGTQLSVL.

The rearrangement uses TRBV28 and TRBJ2-7, with D perhaps being TRBD1 or TRBD2 (6 bases each). The CDR3 spans 13 residues. Germline V gene sequence: CDR1 MDHEN, CDR2 SYDVKM. V shed 7 bases and J shed 2 bases, with 12 bases lying between them. This CDR3 is CASMGGGAYEQYF. DNA of the CDR3: TGTGCCAGCATGGGGGGCGGGGCCTACGAGCAGTACTTC.